A selection of T cell receptor beta chains follows, all from one sample in a study of low-dose radiotherapy and immunotherapy resistance in tumors. TCRdb recomputed calls from the reads with MiXCR, one row per CDR3 protein. The profile shows 65,000 to 95,000 distinct CDR3 sequences, approximately 20% of them singletons. Sequencing used PBMCs, obtained before treatment. Source of these receptors: a male donor with prostate cancer. Each CDR3 is given with its conserved first and last residue. Each record gives: CDR3 protein, CDR3 DNA, J gene, clone size, V gene, D gene, CDR3 length. A D gene is named only where the DNA matches it firmly. A clone size is listed for some rows: how often the clone was seen (once, few, many), or a class if it is expanded.

CASGSETRADREGTLHF,TGTGCCAGCGGATCAGAGACGCGGGCGGACCGAGAGGGGACCCTCCACTTT,TRBJ1-6,many,TRBV7-2,-,17
CASSFQGEKLFF,TGTGCCAGCAGCTTTCAGGGTGAAAAACTGTTTTTT,TRBJ1-4,many,TRBV7-2,-,12
CASSPTGKRGVYEQYF,TGTGCCAGCAGCCCCACCGGGAAGCGGGGGGTTTACGAGCAGTACTTC,TRBJ2-7,many,TRBV13,TRBD2,16
CASSLDARGEQFF,TGTGCCAGCAGCTTAGATGCTAGGGGCGAGCAGTTCTTC,TRBJ2-1,many,TRBV7-2,-,13
CASSLNPLANQETQYF,TGTGCCAGCAGCTTGAATCCTCTAGCTAACCAAGAGACCCAGTACTTC,TRBJ2-5,many,TRBV7-9,-,16
CASSLQWGNTEAFF,TGCGCCAGCAGCTTGCAATGGGGAAACACTGAAGCTTTCTTT,TRBJ1-1,many,TRBV5-1,-,14
CASSTSGQPYEQYF,TGCGCCAGCAGCACCTCGGGACAACCTTACGAGCAGTACTTC,TRBJ2-7,many,TRBV5-1,-,14
CASSSGFPNTGELFF,TGTGCCAGCAGCTCCGGTTTTCCGAACACCGGGGAGCTGTTTTTT,TRBJ2-2,many,TRBV7-3,-,15
CASSVWDGGYTF,TGTGCCAGCAGCGTATGGGACGGAGGCTACACCTTC,TRBJ1-2,many,TRBV9,-,12
CASSQAGGSQGMPYEQYF,TGCGCCAGCAGCCAAGCTGGGGGTTCACAGGGGATGCCCTACGAGCAGTACTTC,TRBJ2-7,many,TRBV4-1,TRBD1,18
CASSSRQTSGGAREQFF,TGTGCCAGCAGCTCCCGTCAGACTAGCGGGGGGGCCCGTGAGCAGTTCTTC,TRBJ2-1,many,TRBV7-6,TRBD2,17
CASSKRDSRTEAFF,TGTGCCAGTAGTAAACGGGACTCCCGAACTGAAGCTTTCTTT,TRBJ1-1,many,TRBV19,-,14
CASSLYRRGHEQYF,TGTGCCAGCAGTTTGTACCGCAGGGGACACGAGCAGTACTTC,TRBJ2-7,many,TRBV12-3/TRBV12-4,-,14
CASSSSHSYEQYF,TGTGCCAGCAGCTCCTCCCACTCCTACGAGCAGTACTTC,TRBJ2-7,many,TRBV7-2,-,13
CASSQDWTGVFTEQYF,TGCGCCAGCAGCCAAGACTGGACAGGGGTCTTCACCGAGCAGTACTTC,TRBJ2-7,many,TRBV4-1,TRBD1,16
CASNGDRNTEAFF,TGCGCCAGCAACGGGGACAGAAACACTGAAGCTTTCTTT,TRBJ1-1,many,TRBV5-1,TRBD1,13
CASSPDRGQTDQETQYF,TGTGCCAGCAGCCCGGACAGGGGGCAAACGGACCAAGAGACCCAGTACTTC,TRBJ2-5,large,TRBV3-1,TRBD1,17
CASRNGRGTEAFF,TGTGCCAGTAGAAACGGCAGGGGCACTGAAGCTTTCTTT,TRBJ1-1,many,TRBV19,-,13
CARILDGDEKLFFFFFF,-,TRBJ1-4,-,TRBV6-2/TRBV6-3,-,17
CASSFLGTSLHNEQFF,TGTGCCAGCAGCTTCCTCGGGACTAGTCTTCACAATGAGCAGTTCTTC,TRBJ2-1,few,TRBV11-2,TRBD2,16
CSAGAPGQSYNEQFF,TGCAGTGCTGGCGCCCCGGGACAAAGCTACAATGAGCAGTTCTTC,TRBJ2-1,many,TRBV20-1,-,15
CASSYQTGTLSYEQYF,TGCGCCAGCAGCTATCAGACAGGAACCCTTTCCTACGAGCAGTACTTC,TRBJ2-7,-,TRBV5-1,-,16
CSANSPGRRIGRISYNEQFF,TGCAGTGCTAATTCCCCGGGACGTAGGATTGGAAGGATCTCCTACAATGAGCAGTTCTTC,TRBJ2-1,many,TRBV20-1,-,20